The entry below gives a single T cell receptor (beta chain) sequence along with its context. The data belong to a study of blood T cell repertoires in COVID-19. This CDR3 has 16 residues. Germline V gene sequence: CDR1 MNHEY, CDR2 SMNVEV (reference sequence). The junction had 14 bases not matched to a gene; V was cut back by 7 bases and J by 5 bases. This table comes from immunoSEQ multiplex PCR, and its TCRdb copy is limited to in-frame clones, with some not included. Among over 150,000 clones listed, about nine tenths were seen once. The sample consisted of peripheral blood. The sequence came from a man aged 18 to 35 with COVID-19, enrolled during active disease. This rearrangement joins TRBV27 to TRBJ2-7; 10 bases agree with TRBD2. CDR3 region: CASKVAGGPGRDEQYF. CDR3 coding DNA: TGTGCCAGCAAGGTAGCGGGGGGCCCTGGGAGGGACGAGCAGTACTTC.